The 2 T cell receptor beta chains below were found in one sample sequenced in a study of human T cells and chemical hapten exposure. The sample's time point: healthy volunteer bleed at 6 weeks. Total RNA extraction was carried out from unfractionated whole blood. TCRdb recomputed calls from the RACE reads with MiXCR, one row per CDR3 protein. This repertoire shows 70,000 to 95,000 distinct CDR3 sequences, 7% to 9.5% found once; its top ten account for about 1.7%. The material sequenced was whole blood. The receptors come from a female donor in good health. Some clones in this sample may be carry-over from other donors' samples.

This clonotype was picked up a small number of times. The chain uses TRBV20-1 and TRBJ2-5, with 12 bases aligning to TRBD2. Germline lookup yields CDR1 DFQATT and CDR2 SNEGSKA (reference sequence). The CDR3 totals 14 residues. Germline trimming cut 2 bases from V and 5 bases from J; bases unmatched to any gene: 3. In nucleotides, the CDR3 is TGCAGTGCTAGACTAGCGGGGGGGCTGGAGACCCAGTACTTC. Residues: CSARLAGGLETQYF.

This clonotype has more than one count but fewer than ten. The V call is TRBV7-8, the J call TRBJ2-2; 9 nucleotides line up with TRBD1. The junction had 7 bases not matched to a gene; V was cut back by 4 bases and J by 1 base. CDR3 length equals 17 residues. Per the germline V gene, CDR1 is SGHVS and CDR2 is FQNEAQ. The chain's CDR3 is CASSSNPGQGNTGELFF. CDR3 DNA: TGTGCCAGCAGCTCAAACCCGGGACAGGGGAACACCGGGGAGCTGTTTTTT.